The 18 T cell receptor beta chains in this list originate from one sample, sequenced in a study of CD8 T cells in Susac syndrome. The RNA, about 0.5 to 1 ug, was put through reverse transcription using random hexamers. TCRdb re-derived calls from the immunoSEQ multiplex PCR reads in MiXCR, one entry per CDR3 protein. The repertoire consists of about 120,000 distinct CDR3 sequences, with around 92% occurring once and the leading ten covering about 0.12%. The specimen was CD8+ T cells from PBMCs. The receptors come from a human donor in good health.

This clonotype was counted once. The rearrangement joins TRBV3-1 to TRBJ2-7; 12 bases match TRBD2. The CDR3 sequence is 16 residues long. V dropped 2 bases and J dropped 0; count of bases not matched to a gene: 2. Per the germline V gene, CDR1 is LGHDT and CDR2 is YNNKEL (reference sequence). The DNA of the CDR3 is TGTGCCAGCAGCCAACTAGCGGGGGGGGCCTCCTACGAGCAGTACTTC. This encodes CASSQLAGGASYEQYF.

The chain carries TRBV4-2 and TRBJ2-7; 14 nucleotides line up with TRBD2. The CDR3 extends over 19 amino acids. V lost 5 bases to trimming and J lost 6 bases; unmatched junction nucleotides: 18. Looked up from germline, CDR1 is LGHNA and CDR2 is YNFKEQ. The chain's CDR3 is CASSTRQEPGTSGSGEQYF. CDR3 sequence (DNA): TGTGCCAGCAGCACCAGACAGGAGCCCGGGACTAGCGGGAGTGGCGAGCAGTACTTC.

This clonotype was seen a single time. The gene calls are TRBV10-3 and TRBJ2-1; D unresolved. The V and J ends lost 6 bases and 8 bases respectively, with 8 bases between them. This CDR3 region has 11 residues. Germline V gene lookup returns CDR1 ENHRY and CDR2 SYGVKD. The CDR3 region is CAIRFRDEQFF. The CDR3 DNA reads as TGTGCCATCAGGTTCCGGGATGAGCAGTTCTTC.

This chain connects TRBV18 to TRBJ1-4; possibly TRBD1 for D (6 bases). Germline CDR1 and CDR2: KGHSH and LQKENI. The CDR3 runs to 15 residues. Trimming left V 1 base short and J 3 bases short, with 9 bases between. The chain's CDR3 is CASSPRGGPNEKLFF. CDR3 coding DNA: TGTGCCAGCTCACCACGTGGGGGGCCTAATGAAAAACTGTTTTTT.

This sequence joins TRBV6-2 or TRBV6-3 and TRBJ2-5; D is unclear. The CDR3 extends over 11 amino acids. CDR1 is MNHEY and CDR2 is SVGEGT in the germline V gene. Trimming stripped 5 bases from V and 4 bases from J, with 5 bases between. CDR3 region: CASSQPETQYF. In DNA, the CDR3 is TGTGCCAGCAGTCAGCCAGAGACCCAGTACTTC.

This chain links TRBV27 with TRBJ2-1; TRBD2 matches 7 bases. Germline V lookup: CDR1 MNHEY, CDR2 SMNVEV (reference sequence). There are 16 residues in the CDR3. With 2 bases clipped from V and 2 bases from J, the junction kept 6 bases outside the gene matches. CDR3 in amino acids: CASSLVSGVAYNEQFF. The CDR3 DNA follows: TGTGCCAGCAGTTTAGTGAGCGGGGTAGCCTACAATGAGCAGTTCTTC.

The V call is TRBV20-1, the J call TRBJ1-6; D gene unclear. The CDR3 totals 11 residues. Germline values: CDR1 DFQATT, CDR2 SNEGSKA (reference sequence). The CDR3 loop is CSRKPDSPLHF. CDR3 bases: TGCAGCCGCAAGCCGGATTCACCCCTCCACTTT.

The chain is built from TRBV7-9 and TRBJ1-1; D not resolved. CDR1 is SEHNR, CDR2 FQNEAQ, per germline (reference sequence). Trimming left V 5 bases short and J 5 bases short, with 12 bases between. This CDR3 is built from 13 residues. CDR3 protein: CASSPPSGTEAFF. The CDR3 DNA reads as TGTGCCAGCAGCCCCCCGTCGGGGACTGAAGCTTTCTTT.

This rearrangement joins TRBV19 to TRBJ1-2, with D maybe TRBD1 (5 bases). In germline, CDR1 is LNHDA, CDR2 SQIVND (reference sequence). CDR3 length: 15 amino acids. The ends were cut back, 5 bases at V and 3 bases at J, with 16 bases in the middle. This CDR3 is CASSPQGSSDYGYTF. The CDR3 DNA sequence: TGTGCCAGTAGTCCCCAGGGAAGCTCTGACTATGGCTACACCTTC.

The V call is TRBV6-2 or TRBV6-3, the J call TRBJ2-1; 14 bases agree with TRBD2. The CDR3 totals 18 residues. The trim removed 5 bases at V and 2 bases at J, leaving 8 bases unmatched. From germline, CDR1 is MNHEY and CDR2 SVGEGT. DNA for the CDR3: TGTGCCAGCAGTACCCAACGGGGACTAGCGGGAGCCTACAATGAGCAGTTCTTC. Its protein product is CASSTQRGLAGAYNEQFF.

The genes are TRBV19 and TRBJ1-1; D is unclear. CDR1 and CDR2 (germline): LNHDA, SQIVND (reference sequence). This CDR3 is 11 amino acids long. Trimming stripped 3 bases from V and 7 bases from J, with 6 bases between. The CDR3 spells CASSIRREAFF. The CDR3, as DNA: TGTGCCAGTAGTATCCGCCGTGAAGCTTTCTTT.

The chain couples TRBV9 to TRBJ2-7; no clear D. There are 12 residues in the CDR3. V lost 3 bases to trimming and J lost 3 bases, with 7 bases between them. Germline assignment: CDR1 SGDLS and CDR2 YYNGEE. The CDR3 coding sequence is TGTGCCAGCAGCGCTGACGGCTACGAGCAGTACTTC. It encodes CASSADGYEQYF.

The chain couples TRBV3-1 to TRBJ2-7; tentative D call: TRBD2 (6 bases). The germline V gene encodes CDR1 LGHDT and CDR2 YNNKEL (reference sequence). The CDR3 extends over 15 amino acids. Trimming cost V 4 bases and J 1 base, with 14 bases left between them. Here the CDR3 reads CASSPTSSGSYEQYF. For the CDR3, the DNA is TGTGCCAGCAGCCCGACTAGTTCCGGGTCCTACGAGCAGTACTTC.

DNA for the CDR3: TGCAGTGCTAGAGGGGCCGAGGGGAACACAGATACGCAGTATTTT. This codes for CSARGAEGNTDTQYF. The gene calls are TRBV20-1 and TRBJ2-3; D could derive from TRBD1 or TRBD2 (5 bases each). This CDR3 region has 15 residues. The V end lost 1 base, the J end lost 2 bases, and 13 bases lay between the germline ends. Germline lookup yields CDR1 DFQATT and CDR2 SNEGSKA (reference sequence).

CDR3 nucleotide sequence: TGTGCCAGCAGCTCGGGACAGGGAGGGACTAGCGGGAGTGAGACCCAGTACTTC. It translates to CASSSGQGGTSGSETQYF. The rearrangement links TRBV7-9 to TRBJ2-5; 14 bases align to TRBD2. The V gene's germline CDR1 is SEHNR and CDR2 FQNEAQ (reference sequence). Trimming took 4 bases from V and 5 from J; bases not matched to a gene: 12. This CDR3 is 18 amino acids long.

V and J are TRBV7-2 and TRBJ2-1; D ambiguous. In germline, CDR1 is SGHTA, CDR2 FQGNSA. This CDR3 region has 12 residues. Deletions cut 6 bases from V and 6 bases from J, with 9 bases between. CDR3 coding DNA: TGTGCCAGCAGTTGGAGCGTCAATGAGCAGTTCTTC. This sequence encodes CASSWSVNEQFF.

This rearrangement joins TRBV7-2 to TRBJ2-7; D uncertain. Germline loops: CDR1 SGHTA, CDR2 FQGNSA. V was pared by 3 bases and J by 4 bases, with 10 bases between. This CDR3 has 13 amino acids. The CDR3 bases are TGTGCCAGCAGCTTTAGTGGGGATTACGAGCAGTACTTC. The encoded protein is CASSFSGDYEQYF. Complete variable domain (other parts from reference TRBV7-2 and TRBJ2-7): GAGVSQSPSNKVTEKGKDVELRCDPISGHTALYWYRQSLGQGLEFLIYFQGNSAPDKSGLPSDRFSAERTGGSVSTLTIQRTQQEDSAVYLCASSFSGDYEQYFGPGTRLTVT.

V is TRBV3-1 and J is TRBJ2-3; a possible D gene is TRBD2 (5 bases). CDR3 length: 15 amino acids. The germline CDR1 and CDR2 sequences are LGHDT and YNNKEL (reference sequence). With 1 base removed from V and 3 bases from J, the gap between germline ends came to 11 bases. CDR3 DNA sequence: TGTGCCAGCAGCCAAGGGTCTGCGGGTACAGATACGCAGTATTTT. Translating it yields CASSQGSAGTDTQYF.